This note documents a single T cell receptor beta chain sequence. Its antigen specificity is not known. The record has no base qualities; no much larger clone is one base away. This sample is part of a study of radiation and T cells in renal cell carcinoma (dated by TCRdb to the early 2020s). Turning to the overall study: Samples were obtained from a clinical trial, in which 15 Gy stereotactic body radiation therapy was delivered to primary renal cell carcinomas and nephrectomy was performed 4 weeks later. In total, approximately 53 samples underwent TCR beta sequencing: some 25 tumors plus 27 peripheral blood samples. Across all 50 or so samples, under 4,500,000 unique CDR3 nucleotide sequences, encoding around 2.4 million unique CDR3 amino acid sequences, were identified. Broad study findings and their caveats: No pretreatment tumor biopsies were available, so the baseline intratumoral presence of clonotypes could not be determined. An increase in top tumor clonotypes in blood was observed from baseline to 2 weeks post-radiation, followed by contraction by 4 weeks, which was taken to suggest transient expansion of tumor-resident clones. Dynamics of the blood repertoire were not tracked past 4 weeks after treatment. Because the trial had a single-armed design, the trial could not examine how radiation dose or scheduling affected the TCR repertoire.

The time point label of this sample denotes: baseline pretreatment blood. The treatment or condition label on this specimen signifies: 15 Gy SBRT to primary tumor, nephrectomy 4 weeks later. To track tumor-enriched clonotypes, serial peripheral blood was sampled from radiation-treated patients at baseline and at 2 weeks and 4 weeks after SBRT. All patients had renal cell carcinoma with clear cell pathology. The QIAamp DNA Blood Mini Kit (Qiagen) was used to prepare genomic DNA for TCR sequencing. The analyses included only samples that passed all quality control checks. The germline ends are 3 bases apart after V is trimmed by 2 bases and J by 4 bases. The CDR3 numbers 11 residues from cysteine through phenylalanine. The retained sequence is limited to the CDR3, 33 bases, with the frame set at the first base. In the germline V gene (reference sequence), CDR1 corresponds to GTSNPN and CDR2 to SVGIG.

The immunoSEQ kit was used, according to the manufacturer's recommendations, to generate TCR beta libraries from genomic DNA. Library preparation used a first multiplex PCR with proprietary primers, then a second PCR adding unique barcodes, with bead cleanups after each round. A kit-provided positive control reaction and a negative control reaction were included in every sample batch. The final libraries were assessed on an Agilent 4200 TapeStation D1000 ScreenTape, pooled by volume, and quantified by qPCR. Sequencing was performed on an Illumina NextSeq500 with a MidOutput 150-cycle cartridge, and 156 Read1 and 15 Index1 cycles were run with kit custom primers. The pooled library was loaded at around 1 pM, and roughly 18% PhiX control was spiked in. The authors' pipeline ran thus. Vendor-processed data were analyzed in R, and a clonotype was defined as all T cells sharing the same CDR3 nucleotide sequence. For clone abundance analyses, frequencies were normalized to the 10,000 most abundant clones per sample. Public T cell clones, which averaged fewer than five per sample, were removed prior to analysis. A difference in abundance of at least 32-fold between compartments was used to define tumor-enriched and baseline blood-enriched clonotypes. A beta-binomial differential abundance model was used to identify clonotypes that were expanded or contracted between blood time points. Similarity between tumor and blood repertoires was quantified using the Baroni-Urbani and Buser coefficient, and groups were compared with two-tailed Wilcoxon tests in R. Drawn from immuneACCESS, this table holds only the in-frame rearrangements with V and J called that TCRdb kept. Clones are partly lost; checked studies trace under half to an unresolved V gene and leave the rest unexplained. From that table come the V and J calls and clone size; the DNA was used to work out D and trimming. This sample holds some 150,000 clones; around four fifths were observed only once. Approximately 20% of the sample is held by the ten biggest clonotypes.

Sequences were derived from blood, sampled from a patient whose treatment included radiotherapy and nephrectomy. This chain joins TRBV30 to TRBJ2-1; the D gene identity is not certain. The receptor comes from a woman aged 50 to 60 with renal cell carcinoma. CDR3 protein: CAWSYYNEQFF. The bases are TGTGCCTGGAGTTATTACAATGAGCAGTTCTTC.